Below are 8 T cell receptor beta chains sequenced from a single sample in a study of blood T cell repertoires in COVID-19. Sequenced by immunoSEQ multiplex PCR; TCRdb stores in-frame clones only, minus some. This sample has about 180,000 clones, with 70% to 90% found just once. The sample comprised peripheral blood. These receptors were collected from a woman aged 25 to 39 with active or convalescent COVID-19.

This chain joins TRBV4-1 and TRBJ1-1; 10 bases map to TRBD1. The CDR3 covers 15 residues. The junction had 3 bases not matched to a gene; V was cut back by 1 base and J by 4 bases. The V gene's germline CDR1 is MGHRA and CDR2 YSYEKL. This CDR3 reads CASSQAGTGATEAFF. CDR3 DNA: TGCGCCAGCAGCCAAGCCGGGACAGGGGCCACTGAAGCTTTCTTT.

This clone was found once. The J gene is TRBJ2-7, the V gene TRBV9; 9 bases fit TRBD1. CDR3 length: 14 amino acids. After removal of 3 bases from V and 5 bases from J, the junction contained 6 bases not matched to a gene. Germline loops: CDR1 SGDLS, CDR2 YYNGEE. CDR3 nucleotide sequence: TGTGCCAGCAGCGAGGGACAGGGCGTCCACGAGCAGTACTTC. Amino acids: CASSEGQGVHEQYF.

The V gene is TRBV6-5, the J gene TRBJ1-4; 8 bases match TRBD1. Germline V CDR1 and CDR2: MNHEY, SVGAGI. This CDR3 region has 16 residues. V dropped 0 bases and J dropped 7; count of bases not matched to a gene: 7. The CDR3: CASSYSMQGQAEKLFF. In nucleotides, the CDR3 is TGTGCCAGCAGTTACTCGATGCAGGGACAGGCTGAAAAACTGTTTTTT.

About this clone: Compared with germline, one end of the junction differs, possibly owing to a read error. The chain has TRBV11-3 and TRBJ2-1, with 10 bases aligning to TRBD2. The CDR3 is 16 amino acids. Germline V gene data show CDR1 as SGHNT and CDR2 as YENEEA. CDR3 DNA: TGTGCCAGCAGCTCACCGAGCGGGAGGGTGTACAATAAGCAGTTCTTC. Its translation is CASSSPSGRVYNKQFF.

This clone was observed once. This rearrangement joins TRBV10-1 to TRBJ2-3; D not resolved. CDR3 length: 12 amino acids. Germline CDR1 and CDR2: WNHNN and SYGVQD (reference sequence). Trimming took off 5 bases at V and 0 bases at J, with 3 bases between the two ends. CDR3 sequence (DNA): TGCGCCAGCAGTAGCAGCACAGATACGCAGTATTTT. It codes for CASSSSTDTQYF.

This clone was recorded only once. This rearrangement joins TRBV5-1 to TRBJ2-3; D possibly corresponds to TRBD2 (6 bases). Germline values: CDR1 SGHRS, CDR2 YFSETQ. The CDR3 is 16 residues long. V gave up 1 base and J gave up 2 bases, with 14 bases separating them. DNA for the CDR3: TGCGCCAGCAGCTTGACTAGCTGGGCGAACACAGATACGCAGTATTTT. As protein: CASSLTSWANTDTQYF.

V gene TRBV5-1 combines with J gene TRBJ1-2; 8 bases align to TRBD1. The CDR3 is 13 residues long. After removal of 4 bases from V and 6 bases from J, the junction contained 5 bases not matched to a gene. Germline CDR1 reads SGHRS; CDR2 reads YFSETQ. The DNA for the CDR3 is TGCGCCAGCAGCAGTCCAGGGGGCGATGGCTACACCTTC. This sequence encodes CASSSPGGDGYTF.

The V gene is TRBV4-1, the J gene TRBJ1-2; TRBD1 matches at 7 bases. Germline loops: CDR1 MGHRA, CDR2 YSYEKL. The CDR3 is 16 amino acids. After removal of 0 bases from V and 3 bases from J, the junction contained 7 bases not matched to a gene. CDR3 in amino acids: CASSQDNRGGYYGYTF. For the CDR3, the DNA is TGCGCCAGCAGCCAAGATAACAGGGGCGGGTACTATGGCTACACCTTC.